Below are 30 T cell receptor beta chains sequenced from a single sample in a study of shared clonotypes between healthy human individuals. Sequencing used immunoSEQ multiplex PCR; TCRdb keeps in-frame clones, though not all of them. The sample records roughly 500,000 clones, around four fifths being singletons. What was sequenced was PBMCs. All receptors come from a woman aged 35 to 49 in good health. Some clones in this sample may be carry-over from other donors' samples.

This chain joins TRBV27 and TRBJ2-7; D might be TRBD2 (5 bases). From germline, CDR1 is MNHEY and CDR2 SMNVEV (reference sequence). CDR3 size: 14 residues. V shed 3 bases and J shed 0 bases, with 9 bases lying between them. CDR3 nucleotide sequence: TGTGCCAGCAGTTTCGGGGAAAGCTCCTACGAGCAGTACTTC. This encodes CASSFGESSYEQYF.

The chain is built from TRBV7-3 and TRBJ2-3, with 9 nucleotides matching TRBD2. The germline CDR1 and CDR2 sequences are SGHTA and FQGTGA. The CDR3 length is 16 residues. Trimming at V came to 1 base and at J to 5 bases, leaving 7 bases not matched to a gene. CDR3 DNA: TGTGCCAGCAGCTTAAATGGCGGGAGGGCTGGAGATACGCAGTATTTT. Encoded protein: CASSLNGGRAGDTQYF.

On this clone itself: A much larger clone differs by one base, so this may be a read error. Other DNA sequences within the sample encode an identical CDR3. The chain is built from TRBV29-1 and TRBJ2-7; D might be TRBD2 (6 bases). V dropped 5 bases and J dropped 5 bases, with 10 bases sitting between them. The germline V gene has CDR1 SQVTM and CDR2 ANQGSEA. The length of the CDR3 is 11 residues. Written as DNA, the CDR3 is TGCAGCGTTATGACGGGGGACGAGCAGTACTTC. It translates to CSVMTGDEQYF.

This clone appeared a few times. This chain joins TRBV28 and TRBJ1-1; D may be TRBD1 (6 bases). V gave up 3 bases and J gave up 3 bases, with 20 bases separating them. Per germline, CDR1 MDHEN and CDR2 SYDVKM. The CDR3 loop spans 17 amino acids. CDR3 sequence (DNA): TGTGCCAGCAGTTTTGGGGGGCCCCCCGGGGGGGACACTGAAGCTTTCTTT. Translation gives CASSFGGPPGGDTEAFF.

The rearrangement links TRBV5-6 to TRBJ1-4; D ambiguous. This CDR3 spans 16 amino acids. Germline values: CDR1 SGHDT, CDR2 YYEEEE. V was shortened by 4 bases and J by 8 bases, with 21 bases between the two germline ends. CDR3 protein: CASSAALGTVNEKLFF. Written as DNA, the CDR3 is TGTGCCAGCAGCGCGGCCCTAGGAACAGTCAACGAAAAACTGTTTTTT.

This clone was detected once. The J gene is TRBJ2-7, the V gene TRBV5-1, with 11 nucleotides matching TRBD2. The CDR3 has 18 amino acids. Germline assignment: CDR1 SGHRS and CDR2 YFSETQ. V shed 0 bases and J 0 bases; nucleotides not matched to a gene: 8. CDR3 in amino acids: CASSLDGSGRASSYEQYF. CDR3 sequence (DNA): TGCGCCAGCAGCTTGGATGGTAGCGGGAGGGCCTCCTCCTACGAGCAGTACTTC.

This chain links TRBV5-4 with TRBJ2-1; 9 nucleotides line up with TRBD1. Trimming removed 2 bases from V and 2 bases from J; junction bases left unmatched: 5. The V gene's germline CDR1 is SGHNT and CDR2 YYREEE (reference sequence). The CDR3 is made up of 16 amino acids. CDR3 region: CASSFGGQGAYNEQFF. The CDR3 DNA sequence: TGTGCCAGCAGCTTTGGGGGACAGGGTGCCTACAATGAGCAGTTCTTC.

The chain is built from TRBV19 and TRBJ2-5, with D perhaps assigned TRBD1 or TRBD2 (5 bases each). V lost 5 bases, J lost 4 bases, and 20 bases lay in between. Germline lookup yields CDR1 LNHDA and CDR2 SQIVND (reference sequence). The CDR3 contains 16 residues. The CDR3 DNA is TGTGCCAGTAGTTGGGGTGCCGGGACCAGCGGAGAGACCCAGTACTTC. Protein sequence: CASSWGAGTSGETQYF.

The chain combines TRBV5-1 with TRBJ2-7, with 9 bases that match TRBD1. The CDR3 is 14 amino acids. V lost 4 bases, J lost 4 bases, and 6 bases stayed unmatched. CDR1 is SGHRS, CDR2 YFSETQ, per germline. CDR3 amino acids: CASSQTGGNYEQYF. The DNA for the CDR3 is TGCGCCAGCAGCCAGACAGGGGGAAATTACGAGCAGTACTTC.

In its sample, this clone was seen once. This chain links TRBV28 with TRBJ2-2; no definite D call. Germline CDR1 and CDR2: MDHEN and SYDVKM. This CDR3 comprises 15 residues. Trimming shortened V by 3 bases and J by 5 bases, and 13 bases separated the two germline ends. The CDR3 sequence: CASSLWWERTGELFF. Written as DNA, the CDR3 is TGTGCCAGCAGTTTGTGGTGGGAAAGGACCGGGGAGCTGTTTTTT.

The chain carries TRBV5-1 and TRBJ2-5, with TRBD1 matching over 7 bases. After removal of 1 base from V and 0 bases from J, the junction contained 3 bases not matched to a gene. The length of the CDR3 is 15 residues. Per the germline V gene, CDR1 is SGHRS and CDR2 is YFSETQ. CDR3 in DNA: TGCGCCAGCAGCTTGACCGGGACAGACCAAGAGACCCAGTACTTC. Residues: CASSLTGTDQETQYF.

The gene calls are TRBV29-1 and TRBJ2-1, with D perhaps matching TRBD2 (6 bases). V was cut by 6 bases and J by 6 bases, with 21 bases left in between. Germline CDR1 is SQVTM and CDR2 is ANQGSEA. The CDR3 has 15 residues. CDR3 residues: CSVSRDSQLLNEQFF. The CDR3 nucleotides are TGCAGCGTGAGTCGGGACTCCCAACTCCTCAATGAGCAGTTCTTC.

The chain uses TRBV7-9 and TRBJ2-3, with a possible D match to TRBD1 (6 bases). CDR1 and CDR2 from the germline V gene are SEHNR and FQNEAQ (reference sequence). The CDR3 loop spans 14 amino acids. The V gene lost 5 bases and the J gene lost 2 bases, with 11 bases spanning the gap. CDR3 sequence: CASSRTGSTDTQYF. DNA for the CDR3: TGTGCCAGCAGCCGCACAGGGTCCACAGATACGCAGTATTTT.

J is TRBJ2-1 and V is TRBV7-9, with 9 bases lining up with TRBD2. V dropped 5 bases and J dropped 6; count of bases not matched to a gene: 8. The germline CDR1 and CDR2 sequences are SEHNR and FQNEAQ (reference sequence). The CDR3 loop spans 15 amino acids. This CDR3 reads CASSNISGRSNEQFF. In DNA, the CDR3 is TGTGCCAGCAGCAATATTAGCGGGAGAAGCAATGAGCAGTTCTTC.

The genes are TRBV19 and TRBJ2-7; 8 positions match TRBD1. The V and J ends lost 4 bases and 0 bases, in that order; junction bases with no gene match: 5. CDR3 size: 15 residues. The germline gives CDR1 LNHDA, CDR2 SQIVND (reference sequence). The CDR3 DNA is TGTGCCAGTAGTAAAGGACAGGGTGGCTCCTACGAGCAGTACTTC. This translates into CASSKGQGGSYEQYF. The full variable domain, its missing parts supplied by reference TRBV19 and TRBJ2-7, is DGGITQSPKYLFRKEGQNVTLSCEQNLNHDAMYWYRQDPGQGLRLIYYSQIVNDFQKGDIAEGYSVSREKKESFPLTVTSAQKNPTAFYLCASSKGQGGSYEQYFGPGTRLTVT.

A remark on this clone: Given a far larger clone just one base away, this is likely a sequencing read error. Other DNA sequences in the same sample also yield this CDR3. The chain uses TRBV30 and TRBJ2-1; D is perhaps TRBD2 (6 bases). The CDR3 loop spans 13 amino acids. V lost 2 bases, J lost 9 bases, and 14 bases lay in between. In germline, CDR1 is GTSNPN, CDR2 SVGIG (reference sequence). The CDR3 region is CAWSTWSGLEQFF. Written as DNA, the CDR3 is TGTGCCTGGAGTACCTGGAGCGGGCTTGAGCAGTTCTTC.

This chain connects TRBV4-2 to TRBJ2-1; 8 positions agree with TRBD2. Germline V gene data show CDR1 as LGHNA and CDR2 as YNFKEQ. V trimming: 0 bases; J trimming: 9 bases; junction bases outside the gene matches: 7. This CDR3 has 15 amino acids. This chain's CDR3 is CASSQDGRAYLEQFF. CDR3 bases: TGTGCCAGCAGCCAAGACGGGAGGGCCTACCTTGAGCAGTTCTTC.

To note about this clone: This sample includes further DNA sequences coding for the same CDR3. This chain joins TRBV30 and TRBJ1-2; D ambiguous. V lost 0 bases and J lost 1, with 6 bases in between. The germline CDR1 and CDR2 sequences are GTSNPN and SVGIG (reference sequence). The CDR3 contains 13 residues. The CDR3 nucleotides are TGTGCCTGGAGTGTACTGGGTAACTATGGCTACACCTTC. It yields the protein CAWSVLGNYGYTF.

The rearrangement links TRBV28 to TRBJ2-1; 8 nucleotides line up with TRBD1. Trimming took 6 bases from V and 7 from J; bases not matched to a gene: 5. Germline-derived CDR1 and CDR2 are MDHEN and SYDVKM. This CDR3 is 13 amino acids long. CDR3 loop: CASSQGARNEQFF. The CDR3 nucleotides are TGTGCCAGCAGCCAGGGGGCGCGAAATGAGCAGTTCTTC.

J is TRBJ1-3 and V is TRBV7-9; weak D call: TRBD1 (5 bases). The V gene's germline CDR1 is SEHNR and CDR2 FQNEAQ (reference sequence). The CDR3 extends over 14 amino acids. V was pared by 10 bases and J by 3 bases, with 16 bases between. The CDR3 DNA reads TGTGCCACCACGCCGGGGGTTGGTGGAAACACCATATATTTT. Its translation is CATTPGVGGNTIYF.

The V and J genes are TRBV20-1 and TRBJ2-3; D gene uncertain. Per germline, CDR1 DFQATT and CDR2 SNEGSKA (reference sequence). CDR3 size: 11 residues. Trimming left V 8 bases short and J 6 bases short, with 12 bases between. In DNA form, the CDR3 reads TGCAGTCAACCGGAGTGGGATACGCAGTATTTT. Its translation is CSQPEWDTQYF.

The chain links TRBV4-3 to TRBJ2-7; no reliable D call. The length of the CDR3 is 13 residues. V lost 2 bases to trimming and J lost 6 bases, with 11 bases between them. Germline CDR1 LGHNA, CDR2 YSLEER. The CDR3 is CASSQTIGREQYF. CDR3 nucleotide sequence: TGCGCCAGCAGCCAAACTATAGGCCGCGAGCAGTACTTC.

J is TRBJ1-4 and V is TRBV28; the D gene is possibly TRBD1 (5 bases). Deletions cut 4 bases from V and 8 bases from J, with 17 bases between. CDR1 and CDR2 (germline): MDHEN, SYDVKM. The CDR3 is 15 residues long. This chain's CDR3 is CASSSSGGGDEKLFF. CDR3 DNA sequence: TGTGCCAGCAGTTCGTCGGGGGGAGGTGACGAAAAACTGTTTTTT. The variable domain in full, completed from reference TRBV28 and TRBJ1-4, reads DVKVTQSSRYLVKRTGEKVFLECVQDMDHENMFWYRQDPGLGLRLIYFSYDVKMKEKGDIPEGYSVSREKKERFSLILESASTNQTSMYLCASSSSGGGDEKLFFGSGTQLSVL.

This chain connects TRBV7-8 to TRBJ2-2, with D perhaps being TRBD1 or TRBD2 (6 bases each). Trimming stripped 1 base from V and 5 bases from J, with 11 bases between. The CDR3 is 15 amino acids. Germline V gene data show CDR1 as SGHVS and CDR2 as FQNEAQ. CDR3 protein: CASSLGVGGTGELFF. In DNA, the CDR3 is TGTGCCAGCAGCTTAGGAGTAGGGGGGACCGGGGAGCTGTTTTTT.

A few counts support this clone. This chain links TRBV9 with TRBJ2-5; D perhaps matches TRBD2 (6 bases). The CDR3 length is 15 residues. Germline V gene lookup returns CDR1 SGDLS and CDR2 YYNGEE. Trimming removed 3 bases from V and 4 bases from J, with 16 bases in between. The CDR3, as DNA: TGTGCCAGCAGCGCTACCGGGACTCCGACAGAGACCCAGTACTTC. This encodes CASSATGTPTETQYF.

The V call is TRBV10-3, the J call TRBJ2-5; 7 nucleotides match TRBD2. The CDR3 covers 16 residues. The V gene end was trimmed by 3 bases and the J gene end by 5 bases; junction bases not matched to a gene: 12. The germline CDR1 and CDR2 sequences are ENHRY and SYGVKD. CDR3: CAISEGGLRGDETQYF. CDR3 sequence (DNA): TGTGCCATCAGTGAAGGTGGGCTCCGGGGGGACGAGACCCAGTACTTC.

This chain's CDR3 is CASSIGRVRHQPQHF. The DNA of the CDR3 is TGTGCCAGTAGTATTGGTCGGGTCAGGCATCAGCCCCAGCATTTT. The V gene is TRBV19, the J gene TRBJ1-5, with D unclear. V shed 3 bases and J shed 5 bases, with 14 bases lying between them. Germline-derived CDR1 and CDR2 are LNHDA and SQIVND (reference sequence). The CDR3 has 15 amino acids. Full variable domain (remainder filled in from reference TRBV19 and TRBJ1-5): DGGITQSPKYLFRKEGQNVTLSCEQNLNHDAMYWYRQDPGQGLRLIYYSQIVNDFQKGDIAEGYSVSREKKESFPLTVTSAQKNPTAFYLCASSIGRVRHQPQHFGDGTRLSIL.

This rearrangement joins TRBV15 to TRBJ2-1, with D uncertain. Germline assignment: CDR1 LNHNV and CDR2 YYDKDF (reference sequence). V lost 0 bases, J lost 3 bases, and 3 bases lay in between. The CDR3 extends over 13 amino acids. This CDR3 reads CATSRDFYNEQFF. CDR3 DNA: TGTGCCACCAGCAGAGACTTCTACAATGAGCAGTTCTTC.

This rearrangement joins TRBV18 to TRBJ2-7; tentatively, D is TRBD1 (7 bases). The germline V gene encodes CDR1 KGHSH and CDR2 LQKENI. Trimming cost V 6 bases and J 3 bases, with 12 bases left between them. The CDR3 totals 13 residues. The CDR3 nucleotides are TGTGCCAGCTCGGCGGGACAGAACTACGAGCAGTACTTC. Protein product: CASSAGQNYEQYF.

V usage is TRBV18 and J usage is TRBJ2-1; D may be TRBD1 (6 bases). The CDR3 is 15 residues long. Germline CDR1 reads KGHSH; CDR2 reads LQKENI. Between the trimmed V and J ends, which lost 0 bases and 4 bases, there was a span of 10 bases. Here the CDR3 reads CASSPPQGRYNEQFF. In DNA form, the CDR3 reads TGTGCCAGCTCACCACCCCAGGGGCGGTACAATGAGCAGTTCTTC.